This record looks at one T cell receptor beta chain sequence and its context. Its antigen is as yet unknown. V lost 6 bases and J lost 4; bases outside the gene matches: 5. CDR1 is SNHLY and CDR2 is FYNNEI in the germline V gene. The CDR3 loop spans 13 amino acids. Sequencing used immunoSEQ multiplex PCR; TCRdb keeps in-frame clones, though not all of them. The sample holds more than 2,000,000 clones, 85% to 95% seen once. CD4+ cells were split into CD45RA+ naive and CD45RA-negative memory subsets. The sample is drawn from a study of shared clonotypes between healthy human individuals. Across the study: The study used three CD4 naive, three CD4 memory, two CD8 naive and one CD8 memory plate per donor. Whole-study findings and limits: Across a handful of donors, naive CD4 shared 5% to 5.5%, naive CD8 3% to 3.5%, memory CD4 roughly 2.4%, memory CD8 0.35% to 0.5%.

V usage is TRBV2 and J usage is TRBJ1-2; TRBD1 matches at 7 bases. This receptor was taken from a man aged 18 to 35 in good health. Some clones in this sample may be carry-over from other donors' samples. Sequenced sample: naive CD4+ T cells from PBMCs. The subset was: CD45RA+ positively selected. CDR3 bases: TGTGCCAGCAGAACCGGGACAGCCTATGGCTACACCTTC. This translates into CASRTGTAYGYTF.